This T cell receptor (beta chain) is drawn from a study of CD8+ T cells in alopecia areata. Study as a whole: Skin-grafted approximately 6-10-week-old female C3H/HeJ mice received tissue from roughly 6-12-month-old C3H/HeJ donors with spontaneous alopecia. Study-wide points: Mice gave a clearer picture of TCR sharing than patients did, possibly for HLA-related reasons.

Cutaneous lymph node cells were pooled, and they were sorted using CD4, CD8alpha, NKG2D, NKG2ACE and other markers. As for this clone: Antigen: not known. Each gene name is a mouse one. The read halts 4 residues ahead of the CDR3 end, with the missing end drawn from the germline J gene.

Once RNA had been extracted, it was reverse transcribed into cDNA to act as the sequencing template. Method: immunoSEQ multiplex PCR; TCRdb's copy keeps in-frame clones and lacks some. Altogether 290,000 or so clones were found in the sample, and no singletons occur. In germline, CDR1 is NSQYPW, CDR2 LRSPGD (reference sequence). The length of the CDR3 is 15 residues. The receptor's source is a C3H/HeJ mouse with alopecia areata. This mouse strain has H2-k as its MHC haplotype. What was sequenced was CD4+ T cells sorted from a lymph node. The gene calls are TRBV1 and TRBJ2-4, with 10 bases fitting TRBD1. CDR3 DNA (partial): TGCACCTGCAGTGCCCTGGGACAGGGGAGAAAC. This sequence encodes CTCSALGQGRN. The complete CDR3 sequence is CTCSALGQGRNTLYF.